This T cell receptor beta chain came from a study of T cell responses to AZD1222 COVID-19 vaccine. Produced via immunoSEQ multiplex PCR; TCRdb's table is partial and in-frame only. The sample holds roughly 110,000 clones, about 87% seen once. V lost 5 bases to trimming and J lost 4 bases; unmatched junction nucleotides: 8. The CDR3 has 15 amino acids. Germline loops: CDR1 SGHVS, CDR2 FNYEAQ. This TCR came from an adult who received the AZD1222 COVID-19 vaccine. The chain uses TRBV7-6 and TRBJ2-3; the match to TRBD2 covers 8 bases. Sequencing used peripheral blood, obtained 28 days after the second AZD1222 dose. CDR3 in DNA: TGTGCCAGCAGCCGATCCGGGAGGGGGGCAGATACGCAGTATTTT. Its protein product is CASSRSGRGADTQYF.